One sample yielded the 7 T cell receptor beta chains listed below, sequenced in a study of blood T cell repertoires in COVID-19 (dated by TCRdb to 2018 to 2020). The library came from the immunoSEQ multiplex PCR assay. As stored in TCRdb, this immuneACCESS dataset retains in-frame rearrangements with V and J assigned. A fraction of the clones does not appear; measured against another copy, unresolved V genes explain less than half of the discrepancy, and the remainder lacks a known reason. This sample is represented by about 150,000 clones; approximately 84% of them were singletons. Together, the top ten hold less than 2.5% of the sample. The sample comprised peripheral blood. The source is a man aged 65 to 79 with acute or convalescent COVID-19.

Here the CDR3 reads CAWSAGQGFNEKLFF. CDR3 coding DNA: TGTGCCTGGAGCGCGGGACAGGGGTTTAATGAAAAACTGTTTTTT. The V call is TRBV30, the J call TRBJ1-4, with TRBD1 matching 10 bases. Germline assignment: CDR1 GTSNPN and CDR2 SVGIG (reference sequence). This CDR3 spans 15 amino acids. Trimming took 3 bases from V and 4 from J; bases not matched to a gene: 5.

V gene TRBV6-5 combines with J gene TRBJ2-2, with a tentative D call TRBD2 (6 bases). The V end was cut by 3 bases, the J end by 8 bases, with 13 bases between. Germline CDR1 MNHEY, CDR2 SVGAGI. There are 14 residues in the CDR3. CDR3 loop: CASSYGGNVGELFF. The DNA for the CDR3 is TGTGCCAGCAGTTATGGGGGGAATGTAGGGGAGCTGTTTTTT.

V is TRBV19 and J is TRBJ1-2; TRBD1 might be the D (5 bases). CDR1 LNHDA and CDR2 SQIVND come from the germline V gene (reference sequence). The CDR3 has 16 amino acids. V shed 8 bases and J shed 4 bases, with 23 bases lying between them. The CDR3 DNA reads TGTGCCAGTCTCCGGGACTCACGGTCTTTGCGCTATGGCTACACCTTC. This sequence encodes CASLRDSRSLRYGYTF. The full variable domain, its missing parts supplied by reference TRBV19 and TRBJ1-2, is DGGITQSPKYLFRKEGQNVTLSCEQNLNHDAMYWYRQDPGQGLRLIYYSQIVNDFQKGDIAEGYSVSREKKESFPLTVTSAQKNPTAFYLCASLRDSRSLRYGYTFGSGTRLTVV.

This chain uses TRBV4-2 with TRBJ2-2, with 14 bases identical to TRBD2. V lost 2 bases, J lost 7 bases, and 6 bases stayed unmatched. Per germline, CDR1 LGHNA and CDR2 YNFKEQ. The CDR3 is made up of 17 amino acids. Here the CDR3 DNA reads TGTGCCAGCAGCCAACGCCGACTAGCGGGGGGGCACGGGGAGCTGTTTTTT. Translating gives CASSQRRLAGGHGELFF.

The chain uses TRBV18 and TRBJ2-7, with D possibly TRBD1 on 6 matching bases. Trimming stripped 3 bases from V and 1 base from J, with 25 bases between. The CDR3 loop spans 19 amino acids. Germline CDR1 and CDR2: KGHSH and LQKENI. In DNA form, the CDR3 reads TGTGCCAGCTCACCTCGGCCCTTGGGCGGTGAGGGGGATTCCTACGAGCAGTACTTC. Its protein product is CASSPRPLGGEGDSYEQYF.

This chain joins TRBV7-9 and TRBJ1-2; D uncertain. CDR1 is SEHNR, CDR2 FQNEAQ, per germline (reference sequence). The CDR3 is 16 residues long. V was shortened by 2 bases and J by 8 bases, with 21 bases between the two germline ends. The CDR3 nucleotides are TGTGCCAGCAGCTTACTTTCCCAGGCCCACTCGAGAGGCTACACCTTC. Its translation: CASSLLSQAHSRGYTF.

J is TRBJ2-1 and V is TRBV5-5; TRBD1 might be the D (7 bases). Per germline, CDR1 SGHKS and CDR2 YYEKEE (reference sequence). The CDR3 length is 15 residues. V dropped 1 base and J dropped 4 bases, with 12 bases sitting between them. This CDR3 reads CASSLRRDSYNEQFF. CDR3 coding DNA: TGTGCCAGCAGCTTGAGGCGGGACAGTTACAATGAGCAGTTCTTC.